This TCR beta chain originates from a study of T cells in Graves' hyperthyroidism and ophthalmopathy. General study results and limits: Within blood appeared most thyroid clonotypes that had expanded above 0.001. A median around 6.4 months before onset, the model predicted ophthalmopathy.

V dropped 1 base and J dropped 3 bases, with 10 bases sitting between them. This CDR3 is 15 amino acids long. Germline V CDR1 and CDR2: DFQATT, SNEGSKA (reference sequence). Patients aged 18 to 65 had newly diagnosed hyperthyroidism lasting under 2 months. Exclusions: uncontrolled infection, other autoimmune disease, pregnancy, lactation. There were TCR beta CDR3 regions amplified from RNA transcripts. The primer set for the first-round RT-PCR of the TCR CDR3 was HTBI. Each CDR3 protein is one row after TCRdb ran MiXCR on the multiplex PCR reads. Of under 350,000 distinct CDR3 sequences listed, around a fifth are singletons. This clonotype has ten or more counts. The antigen remains undetermined.

Sequenced sample: blood. This sequence joins TRBV20-1 and TRBJ2-6, with D maybe TRBD1 (5 bases). The sequence derives from a woman between 45 and 60 years old with Graves' hyperthyroidism. In nucleotides, the CDR3 is TGCAGTGCTAGAGCGCCCAGGGATGGGGCCAACGTCCTGACTTTC. Translated, it gives CSARAPRDGANVLTF.